One and the same sample provided the 8 T cell receptor beta chains below, sequenced in a study of beta chain features in type 1 diabetes. General study results and limits: TCRB CDR3s from Type 1 diabetes patients were moderately but significantly shorter in all four CD4+ subsets.

No antigens are known for them. The entirety of the isolated RNA underwent reverse transcription, so expressed TCRB transcripts were sequenced. Profiling relied on immunoSEQ multiplex PCR, and the TCRdb table lists in-frame clones only, not all of them. The sample lists around 710,000 clones; over 10% were seen once. The sample taken for sequencing was naive CD4+ T cells from blood. These receptors came from a young man with type 1 diabetes.

This rearrangement joins TRBV19 to TRBJ1-4; TRBD1 agrees at 8 bases. The CDR3 consists of 13 residues. CDR1 is LNHDA, CDR2 SQIVND, per germline (reference sequence). The ends lost 9 bases at V and 6 bases at J; junction bases unmatched: 6. The chain's CDR3 is CASGTGRDEKLFF. CDR3 coding DNA: TGTGCCAGCGGGACAGGAAGAGATGAAAAACTGTTTTTT.

V gene TRBV6-6 combines with J gene TRBJ2-3; D not certain. Germline assignment: CDR1 MNHNY and CDR2 SVGAGI (reference sequence). The CDR3 runs 15 residues. V lost 2 bases and J lost 1, with 10 bases in between. CDR3 nucleotides: TGTGCCAGCAGTTACGGTTGGGGTGGCACAGATACGCAGTATTTT. The encoded protein is CASSYGWGGTDTQYF.

V and J are TRBV25-1 and TRBJ2-7; weak D call: TRBD2 (6 bases). The CDR3 extends over 13 amino acids. Germline loops: CDR1 MGHDK, CDR2 SYGVNS. V was pared by 7 bases and J by 5 bases, with 15 bases between. CDR3 sequence: CASTRTGVNEQYF. As DNA, the CDR3 is TGTGCCAGCACCCGAACGGGGGTCAACGAGCAGTACTTC.

The table lists this clone with a few counts. The chain couples TRBV5-1 to TRBJ2-1, with D hard to call. Per germline, CDR1 SGHRS and CDR2 YFSETQ. This CDR3 region has 11 residues. V was cut by 0 bases and J by 16 bases, with 11 bases left in between. The CDR3 here is CASSLDRVNFF. CDR3 bases: TGCGCCAGCAGCTTGGACCGGGTCAATTTCTTC.

This clone was picked up a small number of times. V and J are TRBV9 and TRBJ2-1; D remains unclear. V shed 0 bases and J shed 3 bases, with 10 bases lying between them. Germline V gene data show CDR1 as SGDLS and CDR2 as YYNGEE. This CDR3 contains 15 residues. CDR3 in amino acids: CASSVDSSSYNEQFF. CDR3 DNA sequence: TGTGCCAGCAGCGTAGACAGTTCGAGCTACAATGAGCAGTTCTTC.

The chain joins TRBV11-2 to TRBJ2-5, with D maybe TRBD2 (6 bases). CDR1 and CDR2 (germline): SGHAT, FQNNGV. Deletions cut 5 bases from V and 2 bases from J, with 12 bases between. The length of the CDR3 is 14 residues. CDR3 in amino acids: CASSRWGVQETQYF. The DNA for the CDR3 is TGTGCCAGCAGCCGCTGGGGGGTGCAAGAGACCCAGTACTTC.

This clone has only a few counts. The chain carries TRBV30 and TRBJ1-6; 10 nucleotides match TRBD1. V shed 3 bases, J shed 12 bases, and the junction held 5 bases outside the gene matches. This CDR3 contains 13 residues. From germline, CDR1 is GTSNPN and CDR2 SVGIG (reference sequence). The DNA for the CDR3 is TGTGCCTGGAGGGGACAGGGGATTCGACCCCTCCACTTT. Its protein product is CAWRGQGIRPLHF. Together with reference TRBV30 and TRBJ1-6, the CDR3 gives the full variable domain: SQTIHQWPATLVQPVGSPLSLECTVEGTSNPNLYWYRQAAGRGLQLLFYSVGIGQISSEVPQNLSASRPQDRQFILSSKKLLLSDSGFYLCAWRGQGIRPLHFGNGTRLTVT.

This clone was observed a handful of times. This chain links TRBV7-7 with TRBJ2-5, with D perhaps matching TRBD1 (5 bases). Germline V gene sequence: CDR1 SSHAT, CDR2 FNYEAQ (reference sequence). The CDR3 runs 11 residues. V lost 8 bases and J lost 4, with 8 bases in between. DNA of the CDR3: TGTGCCAGCGGGCAGGGAGAGACCCAGTACTTC. It yields the protein CASGQGETQYF.